The 5 T cell receptor beta chains given below trace back to one sample, sequenced in a study of high-grade serous ovarian cancer treatment subgroups. Using immunoSEQ multiplex PCR, the repertoire was profiled, and TCRdb retains in-frame clones only, with some absent. The data hold roughly 20,000 clones, with approximately 72% observed a single time. The tumor samples were collected prior to definitive surgery or chemotherapy. Sequenced: tumor tissue. The receptors come from a human donor with high-grade serous ovarian cancer.

This chain links TRBV28 with TRBJ2-3; 11 bases fit TRBD2. CDR1 and CDR2 (germline): MDHEN, SYDVKM. V lost 4 bases, J lost 8 bases, and 11 bases stayed unmatched. There are 16 residues in the CDR3. The CDR3 nucleotides are TGTGCCAGCAGTTCCGGGGGACTAGCGGATTTTGGTACGCAGTATTTT. Protein product: CASSSGGLADFGTQYF.

This clone was detected only a few times. The rearrangement uses TRBV5-1 and TRBJ1-2, with D hard to call. The V end was cut by 4 bases, the J end by 0 bases, with 10 bases between. The V gene's germline CDR1 is SGHRS and CDR2 YFSETQ. The CDR3 spans 14 residues. The CDR3 coding sequence is TGCGCCAGCAGCACCGGGATAGCTAACTATGGCTACACCTTC. This encodes CASSTGIANYGYTF.

The chain joins TRBV6-1 to TRBJ2-2, with 10 nucleotides matching TRBD1. CDR3 length equals 14 residues. Germline V gene lookup returns CDR1 MNHNS and CDR2 SASEGT. V was clipped by 11 bases and J by 3 bases; unmatched bases: 6. CDR3 bases: TGTGCCGGGGGACAGGGGAGTGACACCGGGGAGCTGTTTTTT. Amino acid sequence: CAGGQGSDTGELFF.

This clone was seen a handful of times. The genes are TRBV7-9 and TRBJ2-7; 9 nucleotides agree with TRBD1. This CDR3 spans 14 amino acids. The J segment lost 6 bases and the V segment lost 3 bases, leaving 6 bases of the junction unmatched. In germline, CDR1 is SEHNR, CDR2 FQNEAQ (reference sequence). The CDR3 here is CASSLGQGYSEQYF. CDR3 nucleotides: TGTGCCAGCAGCTTGGGACAGGGTTATTCCGAGCAGTACTTC.

The chain has TRBV21-1 and TRBJ2-5; TRBD2 is taken as the D call from the table, unchecked against the DNA. TRBV21-1 is annotated as a pseudogene. This CDR3 spans 16 amino acids. CDR3 nucleotides: TGTGCCAGCAGCAATAGGGAAGAGGACTTACAAGAGACCCAGTACTTC. Its translation: CASSNREEDLQETQYF.